This TCR beta chain was sequenced during a study of cytomegalovirus exposure and HLA in healthy donors. Study outcomes and limitations: Later analysis suggested links between common viral pathogens and several top significant clusters. Association with HLA alleles at 0.05 false discovery rate was found for 15,000 to 20,000 TCR beta sequences in a later analysis.

Regarding this clone: Its antigen is not identified.

The study ran its PCR with 60 Vbeta and 13 Jbeta primers. The authors' processing: In a later analysis, some 10 million of 75 million to 90 million unique beta chains occurred in at least two donors. Sequencing used immunoSEQ multiplex PCR; TCRdb keeps in-frame clones, though not all of them. The DNA gave D and trimming, while V, J and clone size come from that table. The profile shows more than 150,000 clones, 70% to 80% of them singletons. The clonotype comes from a man between 35 and 55 years old in good health and CMV-seronegative. The sample was PBMCs.

The CDR3 region is CAWNSGYQPQHF. Here the CDR3 DNA reads TGTGCCTGGAACAGCGGCTATCAGCCCCAGCATTTT. The chain links TRBV30 to TRBJ1-5; no reliable D call. CDR3 length equals 12 residues. V lost 4 bases and J 5 bases, leaving 9 bases between the germline ends. Germline V CDR1 and CDR2: GTSNPN, SVGIG (reference sequence).